A selection of T cell receptor beta chains follows, all from one sample in a study of cytomegalovirus exposure and HLA in healthy donors. The repertoire was sequenced with immunoSEQ multiplex PCR; TCRdb's copy has only in-frame clones and lacks some. The table includes 250,000 to 350,000 clones, roughly 89% detected once. The sequenced sample consisted of PBMCs. Receptors were obtained from a middle-aged man in good health and CMV-seropositive. Both conserved end residues are part of each CDR3. The order of the fields is V gene, J gene, clone size, D gene, CDR3 protein, CDR3 DNA. D genes are given only for firm matches. A clone size is listed for some rows: how often the clone was seen (once, few, many), or a class if it is expanded.

v_gene: TRBV27
j_gene: TRBJ1-5
abundance: .
d_gene: .
CDR3aa: CASSFAGVNQPQHF
CDR3nt: TGTGCCAGCAGTTTCGCGGGGGTCAATCAGCCCCAGCATTTT

v_gene: TRBV5-6
j_gene: TRBJ2-1
abundance: .
d_gene: TRBD2
CDR3aa: CASSTRGLAGHNEQFF
CDR3nt: TGTGCCAGCAGCACGAGGGGACTAGCGGGTCACAATGAGCAGTTCTTC

v_gene: TRBV7-8
j_gene: TRBJ2-1
abundance: .
d_gene: TRBD1
CDR3aa: CASSWGTGGQQFF
CDR3nt: TGTGCCAGCAGCTGGGGGACAGGGGGCCAGCAGTTCTTC

v_gene: TRBV7-3
j_gene: TRBJ1-6
abundance: .
d_gene: TRBD1
CDR3aa: CASSENRGNSPLHF
CDR3nt: TGTGCCAGCAGCGAAAACAGGGGTAATTCACCCCTCCACTTT

v_gene: TRBV28
j_gene: TRBJ1-4
abundance: .
d_gene: .
CDR3aa: CASSLYTTNEKLFF
CDR3nt: TGTGCCAGCAGTTTATATACAACTAATGAAAAACTGTTTTTT

v_gene: TRBV9
j_gene: TRBJ1-1
abundance: once
d_gene: TRBD1
CDR3aa: CASSPRGRGDTEAFF
CDR3nt: TGTGCCAGCAGCCCCCGGGGCAGGGGGGACACTGAAGCTTTCTTT

v_gene: TRBV7-3
j_gene: TRBJ2-1
abundance: .
d_gene: .
CDR3aa: CASSLNGGESYNEQFF
CDR3nt: TGTGCCAGCAGCTTAAACGGCGGGGAGTCCTACAATGAGCAGTTCTTC

v_gene: TRBV7-6
j_gene: TRBJ2-7
abundance: .
d_gene: TRBD1
CDR3aa: CASSLDRGHYEQYF
CDR3nt: TGTGCCAGCAGCTTAGACAGGGGGCACTACGAGCAGTACTTC

v_gene: TRBV28
j_gene: TRBJ2-3
abundance: many
d_gene: TRBD2
CDR3aa: CASSFLAGTDTQYF
CDR3nt: TGTGCCAGCAGTTTTCTAGCGGGGACAGATACGCAGTATTTT

v_gene: TRBV11-2
j_gene: TRBJ2-1
abundance: .
d_gene: .
CDR3aa: CASSLPPWSGTYNEQFF
CDR3nt: TGTGCCAGCAGCTTACCCCCGTGGTCGGGAACGTACAATGAGCAGTTCTTC

v_gene: TRBV11-2
j_gene: TRBJ2-3
abundance: .
d_gene: .
CDR3aa: CASSLRSGYTDTQYF
CDR3nt: TGTGCCAGCAGCTTAAGAAGCGGCTACACAGATACGCAGTATTTT

v_gene: TRBV9
j_gene: TRBJ2-2
abundance: .
d_gene: .
CDR3aa: CASSLAGGSTGELFF
CDR3nt: TGTGCCAGCAGCTTAGCAGGGGGGTCAACCGGGGAGCTGTTTTTT

v_gene: TRBV4-1
j_gene: TRBJ1-3
abundance: few
d_gene: TRBD1
CDR3aa: CASSQTRGLSGNTIYF
CDR3nt: TGTGCCAGCAGCCAAACCAGGGGGCTCTCTGGAAACACCATATATTTT

v_gene: TRBV28
j_gene: TRBJ1-1
abundance: once
d_gene: .
CDR3aa: CASSLSGQRSSFF
CDR3nt: TGTGCCAGCAGTTTATCAGGACAGCGATCTTCTTTCTTT

v_gene: TRBV19
j_gene: TRBJ2-3
abundance: .
d_gene: .
CDR3aa: CASSLSETGTRRIDTQYF
CDR3nt: TGTGCCAGTAGTCTATCAGAGACAGGGACTAGAAGGATAGATACGCAGTATTTT

v_gene: TRBV10-3
j_gene: TRBJ2-1
abundance: .
d_gene: .
CDR3aa: CAIRERGSYNEQFF
CDR3nt: TGTGCCATCCGTGAAAGAGGCTCCTACAATGAGCAGTTCTTC

v_gene: TRBV5-6
j_gene: TRBJ2-3
abundance: .
d_gene: .
CDR3aa: CASSFGSADTQYF
CDR3nt: TGTGCCAGCAGTTTCGGGAGCGCAGATACGCAGTATTTT

v_gene: TRBV28
j_gene: TRBJ2-7
abundance: once
d_gene: TRBD1
CDR3aa: CASRRTGREQYF
CDR3nt: TGTGCCAGCAGGAGGACAGGGCGTGAGCAGTACTTC

v_gene: TRBV19
j_gene: TRBJ2-7
abundance: few
d_gene: TRBD1
CDR3aa: CASSHGQGTYEQYF
CDR3nt: TGTGCCAGTAGTCACGGACAGGGAACCTACGAGCAGTACTTC

v_gene: TRBV14
j_gene: TRBJ1-1
abundance: .
d_gene: TRBD1
CDR3aa: CASSRDRGLTEAFF
CDR3nt: TGTGCCAGCAGCCGCGACAGGGGGCTCACTGAAGCTTTCTTT

v_gene: TRBV2
j_gene: TRBJ1-1
abundance: once
d_gene: TRBD1
CDR3aa: CASSDTGTANTEAFF
CDR3nt: TGTGCCAGCAGTGACACCGGGACAGCGAACACTGAAGCTTTCTTT

v_gene: TRBV2
j_gene: TRBJ2-2
abundance: .
d_gene: TRBD1
CDR3aa: CASTTTGGFLLTGELFF
CDR3nt: TGTGCCAGCACCACGACAGGGGGCTTTCTCCTCACCGGGGAGCTGTTTTTT

v_gene: TRBV5-8
j_gene: TRBJ1-1
abundance: few
d_gene: TRBD1
CDR3aa: CASRHPGGTEAFF
CDR3nt: TGTGCCAGCAGGCACCCAGGGGGAACTGAAGCTTTCTTT

v_gene: TRBV19
j_gene: TRBJ2-2
abundance: .
d_gene: TRBD2
CDR3aa: CASISSGRANTGELFF
CDR3nt: TGTGCCAGTATTTCTAGCGGGAGGGCAAACACCGGGGAGCTGTTTTTT

v_gene: TRBV6-4
j_gene: TRBJ2-2
abundance: .
d_gene: TRBD2
CDR3aa: CASSEDLAGPLTGELFF
CDR3nt: TGTGCCAGCAGTGAGGATCTAGCGGGACCATTAACCGGGGAGCTGTTTTTT

v_gene: TRBV25-1
j_gene: TRBJ2-3
abundance: once
d_gene: TRBD1
CDR3aa: CASSRIGTGYSDTQYF
CDR3nt: TGTGCCAGCAGTCGAATAGGGACAGGGTATTCAGATACGCAGTATTTT

v_gene: TRBV2
j_gene: TRBJ1-2
abundance: .
d_gene: TRBD1
CDR3aa: CASSGRDSGYTF
CDR3nt: TGTGCCAGCAGTGGTAGGGACAGTGGCTACACCTTC

v_gene: TRBV5-4
j_gene: TRBJ2-3
abundance: .
d_gene: .
CDR3aa: CASSQRGVSTDTQYF
CDR3nt: TGTGCCAGCAGCCAAAGAGGCGTGAGCACAGATACGCAGTATTTT

v_gene: TRBV28
j_gene: TRBJ2-1
abundance: .
d_gene: .
CDR3aa: CASSPRWNEQFF
CDR3nt: TGTGCCAGCAGTCCCAGGTGGAATGAGCAGTTCTTC

v_gene: TRBV29-1
j_gene: TRBJ2-7
abundance: .
d_gene: .
CDR3aa: CSVEGQSYEQYF
CDR3nt: TGCAGCGTTGAAGGGCAATCCTACGAGCAGTACTTC

v_gene: TRBV27
j_gene: TRBJ1-2
abundance: few
d_gene: TRBD1
CDR3aa: CASRTGGGYGYTF
CDR3nt: TGTGCCAGCAGGACAGGGGGCGGCTATGGCTACACCTTC

v_gene: TRBV7-9
j_gene: TRBJ2-1
abundance: .
d_gene: .
CDR3aa: CASSLVGSEQFF
CDR3nt: TGTGCCAGCAGCTTAGTTGGGAGCGAGCAGTTCTTC

v_gene: TRBV2
j_gene: TRBJ2-1
abundance: .
d_gene: TRBD1
CDR3aa: CASSDRDRVWGEQFF
CDR3nt: TGTGCCAGCAGTGATAGGGACAGGGTTTGGGGAGAGCAGTTCTTC

v_gene: TRBV28
j_gene: TRBJ2-7
abundance: .
d_gene: TRBD1
CDR3aa: CASNPTTGGARGAYEQYF
CDR3nt: TGTGCCAGCAATCCAACGACAGGGGGCGCGAGGGGTGCCTACGAGCAGTACTTC

v_gene: TRBV6-5
j_gene: TRBJ1-6
abundance: .
d_gene: .
CDR3aa: CASSYSSSPLHF
CDR3nt: TGTGCCAGCAGTTACTCGAGCTCACCCCTCCACTTT

v_gene: TRBV2
j_gene: TRBJ2-3
abundance: .
d_gene: TRBD2
CDR3aa: CASSEFRGGSTDTQYF
CDR3nt: TGTGCCAGCAGTGAATTTAGGGGAGGGAGCACAGATACGCAGTATTTT

v_gene: TRBV13
j_gene: TRBJ2-7
abundance: .
d_gene: .
CDR3aa: CASSLRQDSYEQYF
CDR3nt: TGTGCCAGCAGCCTCCGACAGGACTCCTACGAGCAGTACTTC

v_gene: TRBV15
j_gene: TRBJ2-7
abundance: .
d_gene: .
CDR3aa: CATSRVGLDSYEQYF
CDR3nt: TGTGCCACCAGCAGAGTCGGTCTCGACTCCTACGAGCAGTACTTC

v_gene: TRBV28
j_gene: TRBJ2-7
abundance: .
d_gene: .
CDR3aa: CASSPGPIYEQYF
CDR3nt: TGTGCCAGCAGTCCTGGGCCTATATACGAGCAGTACTTC

v_gene: TRBV7-9
j_gene: TRBJ2-7
abundance: .
d_gene: .
CDR3aa: CASSPDNYEQYF
CDR3nt: TGTGCCAGCAGCCCCGACAACTACGAGCAGTACTTC

v_gene: TRBV19
j_gene: TRBJ1-1
abundance: .
d_gene: TRBD1
CDR3aa: CASSAGTGGAVAEAFF
CDR3nt: TGTGCCAGTAGTGCCGGGACAGGGGGCGCTGTGGCTGAAGCTTTCTTT

v_gene: TRBV5-1
j_gene: TRBJ2-7
abundance: .
d_gene: TRBD2
CDR3aa: CASSLAGGNEQYF
CDR3nt: TGCGCCAGCAGCTTGGCGGGAGGCAACGAGCAGTACTTC

v_gene: TRBV6-6
j_gene: TRBJ2-3
abundance: once
d_gene: .
CDR3aa: CASRRTAASTDTQYF
CDR3nt: TGTGCCAGCAGGAGGACAGCAGCTAGCACAGATACGCAGTATTTT

v_gene: TRBV7-8
j_gene: TRBJ2-3
abundance: .
d_gene: TRBD2
CDR3aa: CASSLPSGSADTQYF
CDR3nt: TGTGCCAGCAGCTTACCTAGCGGGAGTGCAGATACGCAGTATTTT

v_gene: TRBV4-3
j_gene: TRBJ1-4
abundance: .
d_gene: .
CDR3aa: CASSQDNRVEGNEKLFF
CDR3nt: TGCGCCAGCAGCCAAGATAACCGAGTGGAGGGTAATGAAAAACTGTTTTTT

v_gene: TRBV5-6
j_gene: TRBJ1-4
abundance: .
d_gene: TRBD1
CDR3aa: CASSHGTGGGEKLFF
CDR3nt: TGTGCCAGCAGCCACGGGACAGGGGGCGGTGAAAAACTGTTTTTT

v_gene: TRBV7-3
j_gene: TRBJ2-1
abundance: few
d_gene: TRBD2
CDR3aa: CASSHQPVAGARNEQFF
CDR3nt: TGTGCCAGCAGCCACCAGCCGGTAGCGGGAGCTCGCAATGAGCAGTTCTTC